The sequence of this T cell receptor (beta chain) was determined in a study of low-dose radiotherapy and immunotherapy resistance in tumors. Background on the study: Members of Cohort 1 were treated with 0.5 Gy per fraction every 2 weeks. The prescribed total PTV dose was 6.5 Gy.

This CDR3 region has 15 residues. Germline CDR1 SGHRS, CDR2 YFSETQ. Trimming pared 0 bases from V and 0 bases from J, leaving 9 bases between. Gene-specific TRAV and TRBV primers were used for first-strand cDNA, covering alpha and beta chains. The authors ran 20 PCR cycles to amplify TCRs with a constant-region primer and V-primer adapter. Each CDR3 protein gets one entry after TCRdb re-called the reads with MiXCR. The data contain 80,000 to 95,000 distinct CDR3 sequences, more than 7.5% of them singletons. Time point denoted: before trial treatment. The sequencing used PBMCs, collected before treatment. This receptor was obtained from a male donor with prostate cancer. The genes are TRBV5-1 and TRBJ1-1; D ambiguous. CDR3 DNA: TGCGCCAGCAGCTTGGGGCCCAGCGTGAACACTGAAGCTTTCTTT. Its protein product is CASSLGPSVNTEAFF.